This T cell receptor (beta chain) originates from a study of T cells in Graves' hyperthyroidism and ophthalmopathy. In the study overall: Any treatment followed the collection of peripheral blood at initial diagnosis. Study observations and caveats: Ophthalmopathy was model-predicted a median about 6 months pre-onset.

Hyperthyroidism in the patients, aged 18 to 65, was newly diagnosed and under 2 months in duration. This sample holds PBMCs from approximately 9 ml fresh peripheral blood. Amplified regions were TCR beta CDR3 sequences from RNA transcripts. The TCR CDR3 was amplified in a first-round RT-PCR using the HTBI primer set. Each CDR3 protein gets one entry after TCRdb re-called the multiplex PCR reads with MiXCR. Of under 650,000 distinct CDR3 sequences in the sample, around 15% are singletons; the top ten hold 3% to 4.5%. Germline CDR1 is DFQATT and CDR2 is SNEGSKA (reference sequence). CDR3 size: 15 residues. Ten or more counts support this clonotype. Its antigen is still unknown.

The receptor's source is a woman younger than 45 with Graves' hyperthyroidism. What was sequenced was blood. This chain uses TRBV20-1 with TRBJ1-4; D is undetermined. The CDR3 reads CGAFLPGPRREKLFF. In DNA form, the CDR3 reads TGCGGCGCGTTCCTTCCGGGCCCGAGGCGTGAAAAACTGTTTTTT.